A single sample gave rise to the 12 T cell receptor beta chains below, sequenced in a study of control samples from healthy donors and cancer patients. Data came from immunoSEQ multiplex PCR; TCRdb stores just in-frame clones and leaves some out. The table shows 99,000 or so clones, with about four fifths occurring only once. Sequencing input: blood. All receptors come from a woman aged 45-65 years in good health.

The gene calls are TRBV7-3 and TRBJ2-1, with 9 bases that match TRBD2. From germline, CDR1 is SGHTA and CDR2 FQGTGA. V lost 1 base to trimming and J lost 4 bases; unmatched junction nucleotides: 11. The CDR3 runs 18 residues. The CDR3 DNA is TGTGCCAGCAGCTTAATTCCAGGGGGAGCGGGAGGATACAATGAGCAGTTCTTC. It encodes CASSLIPGGAGGYNEQFF.

This clone was counted a single time. V is TRBV5-3 and J is TRBJ1-5, with 9 nucleotides matching TRBD1. TRBV5-3 is recorded as an ORF, its role being uncertain. CDR3 length equals 16 residues. J was trimmed by 4 bases and V by 4 bases; bases with no gene match: 9. This CDR3 is CARSKIPGQGNQPQHF. Here the CDR3 DNA reads TGTGCCAGAAGCAAAATTCCGGGACAGGGTAATCAGCCCCAGCATTTT.

The chain is built from TRBV5-4 and TRBJ2-1; no reliable D call. The CDR3 totals 12 residues. V was clipped by 3 bases and J by 7 bases, with 8 bases between them. Germline-derived CDR1 and CDR2 are SGHNT and YYREEE (reference sequence). The CDR3 region is CASSSTGNEQFF. DNA for the CDR3: TGTGCCAGCAGCTCGACTGGAAATGAGCAGTTCTTC.

The V gene is TRBV3-1 (or the pseudogene TRBV3-2), the J gene TRBJ2-5; no definite D call. CDR1 is LGHDT, CDR2 YNNKEL, per germline (reference sequence). V shed 0 bases and J shed 2 bases, with 13 bases lying between them. The CDR3 covers 16 residues. The DNA for the CDR3 is TGTGCCAGCAGCCAAGACCGTTCAGGTTTGCAAGAGACCCAGTACTTC. Translated, it gives CASSQDRSGLQETQYF.

A single count supports this clone. The chain uses TRBV10-3 and TRBJ1-2; a weak D match, TRBD1 (6 bases). This CDR3 spans 13 amino acids. V lost 5 bases and J 7 bases, leaving 14 bases between the germline ends. Germline V gene sequence: CDR1 ENHRY, CDR2 SYGVKD. The CDR3 loop is CAISPRDKAGYTF. The CDR3 region has the DNA TGTGCCATCAGTCCCCGGGACAAAGCTGGCTACACCTTC.

Comment on this clone: Within the sample, other DNA sequences also encode this same CDR3. The gene calls are TRBV27 and TRBJ1-1; D is uncertain. The CDR3 runs to 13 residues. Germline assignment: CDR1 MNHEY and CDR2 SMNVEV (reference sequence). Trimming took 6 bases from V and 3 from J, leaving 11 bases between them. This chain's CDR3 is CASSHAWDTEAFF. The DNA for the CDR3 is TGTGCCAGCAGCCACGCGTGGGACACTGAAGCTTTCTTT.

Only a few counts were recorded for this clone. The chain links TRBV15 to TRBJ2-7; 7 nucleotides match TRBD2. The germline gives CDR1 LNHNV, CDR2 YYDKDF (reference sequence). The CDR3 loop spans 17 amino acids. V shed 0 bases and J 5 bases; nucleotides not matched to a gene: 13. CDR3 amino acids: CATSRDFGEGKRNEQYF. The CDR3 bases are TGTGCCACCAGCAGAGACTTCGGGGAGGGTAAGAGGAACGAGCAGTACTTC.

V gene TRBV7-8 combines with J gene TRBJ1-2; TRBD1 might be the D (5 bases). Trimming removed 5 bases from V and 0 bases from J, with 13 bases in between. Per the germline V gene, CDR1 is SGHVS and CDR2 is FQNEAQ. CDR3 size: 15 residues. The CDR3 loop reads CASSPGGFANYGYTF. The CDR3 region has the DNA TGTGCCAGCAGCCCCGGGGGTTTTGCTAACTATGGCTACACCTTC.

This clone was detected only once. The chain combines TRBV12-5 with TRBJ1-1, with D possibly TRBD1 on 5 matching bases. This CDR3 spans 13 amino acids. The germline V and J ends were trimmed by 2 bases and 4 bases, with 8 bases remaining between them. The germline V gene has CDR1 LGHNT and CDR2 FRNRAP. CDR3 in DNA: TGTGCTAGTGGTTTGAGCAGGGCCACTGAAGCTTTCTTT. It yields the protein CASGLSRATEAFF.

The chain uses TRBV29-1 and TRBJ1-1, with TRBD1 matching over 11 bases. Germline CDR1 SQVTM, CDR2 ANQGSEA. The CDR3 is 15 amino acids. V shed 6 bases and J 1 base; nucleotides not matched to a gene: 7. CDR3 loop: CSVPGQGAKNTEAFF. The DNA of the CDR3 is TGCAGCGTCCCCGGACAGGGGGCGAAGAACACTGAAGCTTTCTTT.

V gene TRBV7-2 combines with J gene TRBJ1-2; the D is unclear. This CDR3 comprises 13 residues. V lost 3 bases, J lost 8 bases, and 13 bases lay in between. Germline CDR1 SGHTA, CDR2 FQGNSA. CDR3 loop: CASSFRDLRGYTF. CDR3 nucleotides: TGTGCCAGCAGCTTTCGAGACCTGCGAGGCTACACCTTC.

The chain combines TRBV11-3 with TRBJ1-1, with D tentatively TRBD1 (6 bases). The V end lost 4 bases, the J end lost 1 base, and 10 bases lay between the germline ends. CDR3 size: 14 residues. The germline gives CDR1 SGHNT, CDR2 YENEEA. CDR3 in DNA: TGTGCCAGCAGCTCCGGACAGACGAACACTGAAGCTTTCTTT. This gives the protein CASSSGQTNTEAFF. Full variable domain (remainder filled in from reference TRBV11-3 and TRBJ1-1): EAGVVQSPRYKIIEKKQPVAFWCNPISGHNTLYWYLQNLGQGPELLIRYENEEAVDDSQLPKDRFSAERLKGVDSTLKIQPAELGDSAVYLCASSSGQTNTEAFFGQGTRLTVV.